The rows below give T cell receptor beta chains drawn from one sample of a study of CD8 T cells in ankylosing spondylitis. TCRdb recomputed calls from the 5' RACE reads with MiXCR, one row per CDR3 protein. The data hold roughly 370,000 distinct CDR3 sequences, with around 24% observed a single time. The sequenced material came from blood, either unsorted or a sorted T cell fraction (not recorded which). All receptors come from a male donor with ankylosing spondylitis. The CDR3 runs from the conserved cysteine through the conserved F or W. The D gene is left open where the match is weak. Size is omitted from some rows. Given values are once, few, many or a class for expanded clones.

J,size,D,V,CDR3,DNA
TRBJ2-7,many,TRBD2,TRBV20-1,CSARSTSGREEQYF,TGCAGTGCGAGGTCCACAAGCGGGAGAGAGGAGCAGTACTTC
TRBJ2-7,many,-,TRBV20-1,CSASLALYEQYF,TGCAGTGCTAGCCTAGCTCTGTACGAGCAGTACTTC
TRBJ2-1,-,TRBD1,TRBV10-3,CAISVKTGLLDNEQFF,TGTGCCATCAGTGTTAAGACAGGGTTGCTTGACAATGAGCAGTTCTTC
TRBJ2-1,-,-,TRBV6-5,CASRLPNNEQFF,TGTGCCAGCCGACTGCCCAACAATGAGCAGTTCTTC
TRBJ1-1,-,-,TRBV3-1,CASSPRWDMNTEAFF,TGTGCCAGCAGCCCTCGGTGGGACATGAACACTGAAGCTTTCTTT
TRBJ1-1,-,-,TRBV15,CATSRGRTVFNTEAFF,TGTGCCACCAGCAGAGGTCGGACAGTCTTCAACACTGAAGCTTTCTTT
TRBJ2-1,-,-,TRBV13,CASSSLGAGGGFF,TGTGCCAGCAGCTCACTCGGGGCCGGAGGTGGGTTCTTC
TRBJ2-3,many,-,TRBV10-3,CASQVGGLTDTQYF,TGTGCCTCCCAGGTGGGGGGTCTCACAGATACGCAGTATTTT
TRBJ1-2,-,-,TRBV20-1,CSAESQGRAYGYTF,TGCAGTGCAGAGAGCCAGGGACGGGCCTATGGCTACACCTTC
TRBJ1-5,-,-,TRBV7-6,CASSLSFGQPQHF,TGTGCCAGCAGCTTATCCTTTGGTCAGCCCCAGCATTTT
TRBJ1-4,-,TRBD1,TRBV11-1,CASSHSGTGLGANEKLFF,TGTGCCAGCAGCCATTCCGGGACAGGGCTAGGGGCTAATGAAAAACTGTTTTTT
TRBJ2-2,many,TRBD1,TRBV12-3/TRBV12-4,CASRTNRGGTGELFF,TGTGCCAGCAGGACCAACAGGGGTGGCACCGGGGAGCTGTTTTTT
TRBJ1-4,-,-,TRBV20-1,CSARGGTANEKLFF,TGCAGTGCCCGGGGGGGTACAGCTAATGAAAAACTGTTTTTT
TRBJ1-5,-,-,TRBV2,CASSEGGRGYQPQHF,TGTGCCAGCAGTGAAGGAGGCAGGGGCTATCAGCCCCAGCATTTT
TRBJ1-3,-,-,TRBV5-1,CASSLALGDSGNTIYF,TGCGCCAGCAGCTTGGCTCTGGGTGACTCTGGAAACACCATATATTTT
TRBJ2-1,-,TRBD1,TRBV20-1,CSARATGSSYNEQFF,TGCAGTGCTAGAGCGACAGGGAGCTCCTACAATGAGCAGTTCTTC
TRBJ2-5,-,-,TRBV9,CASSVQGLGDETQYF,TGTGCCAGCAGCGTGCAGGGTCTAGGGGACGAGACCCAGTACTTC
TRBJ1-3,-,-,TRBV18,CASSPAGHETGNTIYF,TGTGCCAGCTCACCCGCGGGACACGAAACTGGAAACACCATATATTTT
TRBJ2-7,many,TRBD1,TRBV20-1,CSARFPGQSYEQYF,TGCAGTGCTAGGTTCCCGGGACAGTCCTACGAGCAGTACTTC
TRBJ2-1,few,-,TRBV3-1,CASSQGWGLEQFF,TGTGCCAGCAGCCAAGGATGGGGGCTTGAGCAGTTCTTC
TRBJ2-1,-,-,TRBV7-3,CASSLIRTGGNEQFF,TGTGCCAGCAGCTTAATACGTACTGGTGGCAATGAGCAGTTCTTC
TRBJ2-1,-,-,TRBV19,CASTQTGLGRVEQFF,TGTGCCAGTACGCAGACAGGTCTTGGGCGAGTTGAGCAGTTCTTC
TRBJ2-7,-,-,TRBV12-3/TRBV12-4,CASSLAAVSYEQYF,TGTGCCAGCAGTTTGGCGGCAGTCTCCTACGAGCAGTACTTC